This entry features one T cell receptor beta chain sequence. The antigen remains undetermined. 60 Vbeta and 13 Jbeta primers were used in PCR. Method: immunoSEQ multiplex PCR; TCRdb's copy keeps in-frame clones and lacks some. The sample has under 150,000 clones, around 72% seen once. The J segment lost 3 bases and the V segment lost 4 bases, leaving 5 bases of the junction unmatched. Germline CDR1 and CDR2: MNHEY and SMNVEV (reference sequence). The CDR3 is 14 amino acids. This entry is derived from a study of cytomegalovirus exposure and HLA in healthy donors. Regarding the study as a whole: Investigators reported around 150 TCR beta chains as tied to cytomegalovirus.

This sequence joins TRBV27 and TRBJ2-7, with 8 bases matching TRBD1. The sample taken for sequencing was PBMCs. This TCR was recovered from a woman aged 40 to 55 in good health and CMV-seronegative. The CDR3 reads CASSSPGTGYEQYF. The CDR3 bases are TGTGCCAGCAGTTCCCCCGGGACAGGCTACGAGCAGTACTTC.